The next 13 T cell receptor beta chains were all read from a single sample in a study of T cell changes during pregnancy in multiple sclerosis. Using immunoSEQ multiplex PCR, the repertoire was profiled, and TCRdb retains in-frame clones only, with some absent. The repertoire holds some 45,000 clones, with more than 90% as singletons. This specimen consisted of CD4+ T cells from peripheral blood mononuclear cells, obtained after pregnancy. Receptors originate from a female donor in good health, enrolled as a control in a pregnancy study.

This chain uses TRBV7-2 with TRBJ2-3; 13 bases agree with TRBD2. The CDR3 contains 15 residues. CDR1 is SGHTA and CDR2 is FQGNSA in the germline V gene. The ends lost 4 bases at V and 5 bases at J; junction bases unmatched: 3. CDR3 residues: CASSSRTSGRDTQYF. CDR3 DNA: TGTGCCAGCAGCTCACGGACTAGCGGGAGAGATACGCAGTATTTT.

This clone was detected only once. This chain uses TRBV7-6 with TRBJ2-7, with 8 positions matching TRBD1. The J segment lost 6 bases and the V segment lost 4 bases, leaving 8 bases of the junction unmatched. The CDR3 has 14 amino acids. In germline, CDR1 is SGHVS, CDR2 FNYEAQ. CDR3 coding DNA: TGTGCCAGCAGCTCCCTCCGGACAGGGACCGAGCAGTACTTC. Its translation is CASSSLRTGTEQYF. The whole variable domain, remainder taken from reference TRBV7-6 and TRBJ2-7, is GAGVSQSPRYKVTKRGQDVALRCDPISGHVSLYWYRQALGQGPEFLTYFNYEAQQDKSGLPNDRFSAERPEGSISTLTIQRTEQRDSAMYRCASSSLRTGTEQYFGPGTRLTVT.

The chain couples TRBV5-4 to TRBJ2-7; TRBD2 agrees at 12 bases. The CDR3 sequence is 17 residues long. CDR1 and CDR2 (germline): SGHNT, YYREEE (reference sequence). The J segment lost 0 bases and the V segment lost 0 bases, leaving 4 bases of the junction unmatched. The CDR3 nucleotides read TGTGCCAGCAGCTTGGGACTAGCGGGGGCGAGCTCCTACGAGCAGTACTTC. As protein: CASSLGLAGASSYEQYF.

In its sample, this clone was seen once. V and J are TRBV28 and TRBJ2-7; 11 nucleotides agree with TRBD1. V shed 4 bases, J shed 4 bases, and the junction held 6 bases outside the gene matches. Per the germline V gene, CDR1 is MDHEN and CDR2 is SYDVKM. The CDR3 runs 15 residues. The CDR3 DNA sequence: TGTGCCAGCAGTTCAGGGACAGGGGGAGGGTACGAGCAGTACTTC. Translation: CASSSGTGGGYEQYF.

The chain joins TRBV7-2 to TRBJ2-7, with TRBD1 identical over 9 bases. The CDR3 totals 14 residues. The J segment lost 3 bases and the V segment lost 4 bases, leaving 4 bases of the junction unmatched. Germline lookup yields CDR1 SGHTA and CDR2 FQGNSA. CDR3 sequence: CASSWGQGLYEQYF. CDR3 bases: TGTGCCAGCAGCTGGGGACAGGGACTCTACGAGCAGTACTTC. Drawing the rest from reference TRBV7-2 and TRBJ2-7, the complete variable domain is GAGVSQSPSNKVTEKGKDVELRCDPISGHTALYWYRQSLGQGLEFLIYFQGNSAPDKSGLPSDRFSAERTGGSVSTLTIQRTQQEDSAVYLCASSWGQGLYEQYFGPGTRLTVT.

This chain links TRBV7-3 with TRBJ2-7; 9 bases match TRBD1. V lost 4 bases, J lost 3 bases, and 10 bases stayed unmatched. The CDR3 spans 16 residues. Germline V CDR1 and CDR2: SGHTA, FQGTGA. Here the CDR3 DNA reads TGTGCCAGCAGCTCCCCAAACAGGGGGCGCGACTACGAGCAGTACTTC. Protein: CASSSPNRGRDYEQYF.

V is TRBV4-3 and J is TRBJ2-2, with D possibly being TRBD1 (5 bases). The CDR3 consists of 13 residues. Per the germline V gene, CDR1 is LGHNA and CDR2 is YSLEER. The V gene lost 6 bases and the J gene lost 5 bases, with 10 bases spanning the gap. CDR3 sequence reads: CASRQVPTGELFF. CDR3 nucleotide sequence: TGCGCCAGCAGACAGGTACCAACCGGGGAGCTGTTTTTT.

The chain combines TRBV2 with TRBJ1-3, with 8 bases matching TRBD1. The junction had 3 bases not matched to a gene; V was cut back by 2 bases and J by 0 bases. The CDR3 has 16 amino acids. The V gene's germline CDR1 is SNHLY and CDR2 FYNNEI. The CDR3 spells CASSEQGTGSGNTIYF. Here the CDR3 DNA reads TGTGCCAGCAGTGAACAGGGGACAGGCTCTGGAAACACCATATATTTT.

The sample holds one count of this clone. Here the CDR3 reads CASSLTPTNTGELFF. DNA for the CDR3: TGCGCCAGCAGCTTAACTCCAACGAACACCGGGGAGCTGTTTTTT. This chain joins TRBV5-1 and TRBJ2-2; D is ambiguous. The CDR3 has 15 residues. The germline gives CDR1 SGHRS, CDR2 YFSETQ. V lost 2 bases, J lost 0 bases, and 8 bases lay in between.

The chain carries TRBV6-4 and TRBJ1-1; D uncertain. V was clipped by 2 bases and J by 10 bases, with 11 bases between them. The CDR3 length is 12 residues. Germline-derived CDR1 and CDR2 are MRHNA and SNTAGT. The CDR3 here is CASSDPREGAFF. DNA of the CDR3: TGTGCCAGCAGTGACCCCCGAGAGGGAGCTTTCTTT.

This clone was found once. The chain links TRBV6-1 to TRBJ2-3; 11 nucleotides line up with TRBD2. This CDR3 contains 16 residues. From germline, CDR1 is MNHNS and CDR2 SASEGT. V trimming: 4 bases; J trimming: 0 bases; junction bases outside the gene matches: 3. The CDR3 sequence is CASSGIAGGSTDTQYF. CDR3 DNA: TGTGCCAGCAGTGGAATAGCGGGGGGGAGCACAGATACGCAGTATTTT.

The CDR3 spells CASSPSGTGHEKLFF. The CDR3 bases are TGTGCCAGCAGCCCCTCCGGGACAGGGCATGAAAAACTGTTTTTT. The genes are TRBV11-2 and TRBJ1-4; 9 bases are a match to TRBD1. The CDR3 totals 15 residues. The trim removed 5 bases at V and 6 bases at J, leaving 7 bases unmatched. Germline CDR1 reads SGHAT; CDR2 reads FQNNGV.

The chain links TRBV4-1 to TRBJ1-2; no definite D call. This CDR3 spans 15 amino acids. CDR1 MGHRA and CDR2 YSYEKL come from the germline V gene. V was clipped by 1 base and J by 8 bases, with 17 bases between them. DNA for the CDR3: TGCGCCAGCAGCCAAGTTGTGGCAGGCAGATTGGGCTACACCTTC. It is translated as CASSQVVAGRLGYTF.